This TCR beta chain stems from a study of graft-versus-host responses after intestinal transplantation. The CDR3 totals 13 residues. Germline V CDR1 and CDR2: MNHNS, SASEGT. The V and J ends lost 7 bases and 3 bases respectively, with 12 bases between them. Here immunoSEQ multiplex PCR was the method, and the copy in TCRdb shows in-frame clones only, minus some. The sample records around 18,000 clones, over 80% being singletons. The chain joins TRBV6-1 to TRBJ1-2; D is unclear. This sample comprised PBMCs, obtained 110 days after intestinal transplant. The clonotype comes from a human patient who received an intestinal transplant, so some T cells may come from the graft donor. CDR3 in amino acids: CASTPRGDYGYTF. CDR3 DNA: TGTGCCAGCACCCCGCGGGGTGACTATGGCTACACCTTC.